The clone carrying this TCR beta chain has only a few counts. Its antigen remains unidentified. The CDR3 loop spans 17 amino acids. Germline V lookup: CDR1 SGHAT, CDR2 FQNNGV. The junction had 3 bases not matched to a gene; V was cut back by 0 bases and J by 1 base. TCRdb analysed the 5' RACE reads with MiXCR anew, one entry per CDR3 protein. The repertoire includes 120,000 or so distinct CDR3 sequences, approximately 17% of them detected once, and 4.5% to 5.5% sits in the top ten. This record comes from a study of T-cell memory formation after mild COVID-19. Study at large: Largely, the TCR clusters proved donor specific. Study results and limitations: That cross-reactive memory joined was suggested by some responding clones appearing in pre-infection memory. The authors did not confirm SARS-CoV-2 specificity of second-wave clones peaking day 37. Clones contracting over day 15 to 85 were CD4/CD8 balanced, with later expanders leaning CD4+.

The chain employs TRBV11-2 and TRBJ2-1; 10 nucleotides agree with TRBD2. Sequencing was performed on PBMCs or a T cell subset sorted from them (not recorded which). The origin of this receptor is a man younger than 35 who had mild COVID-19 (a few samples of this study predate the infection). Cell type and time point are not known. In nucleotides, the CDR3 is TGTGCCAGCAGCTTAGAGCTAGCGGGGGTGTCCTACAATGAGCAGTTCTTC. Protein sequence: CASSLELAGVSYNEQFF.